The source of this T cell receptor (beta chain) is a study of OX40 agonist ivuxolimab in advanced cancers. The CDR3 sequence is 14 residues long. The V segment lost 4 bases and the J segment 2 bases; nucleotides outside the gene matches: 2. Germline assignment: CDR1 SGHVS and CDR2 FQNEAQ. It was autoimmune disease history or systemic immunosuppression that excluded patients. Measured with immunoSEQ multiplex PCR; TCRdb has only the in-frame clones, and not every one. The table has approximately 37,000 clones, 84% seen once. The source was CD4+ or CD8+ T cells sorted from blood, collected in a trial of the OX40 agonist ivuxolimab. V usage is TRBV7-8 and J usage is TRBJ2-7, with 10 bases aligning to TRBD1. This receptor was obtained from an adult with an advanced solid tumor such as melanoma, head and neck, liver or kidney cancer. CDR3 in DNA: TGTGCCAGCAGCTCCGGGACAGGGGCCTACGAGCAGTACTTC. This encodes CASSSGTGAYEQYF.